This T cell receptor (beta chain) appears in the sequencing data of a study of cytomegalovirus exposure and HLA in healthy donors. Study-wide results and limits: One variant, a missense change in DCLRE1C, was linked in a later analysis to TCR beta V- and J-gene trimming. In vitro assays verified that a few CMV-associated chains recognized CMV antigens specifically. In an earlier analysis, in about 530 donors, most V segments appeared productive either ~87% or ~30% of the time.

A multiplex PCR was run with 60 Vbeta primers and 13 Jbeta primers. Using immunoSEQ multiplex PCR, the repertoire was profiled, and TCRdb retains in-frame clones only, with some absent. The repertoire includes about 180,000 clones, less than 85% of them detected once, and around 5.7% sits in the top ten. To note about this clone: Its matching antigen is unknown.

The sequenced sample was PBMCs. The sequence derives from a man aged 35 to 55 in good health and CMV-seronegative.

CDR3 residues: CASSPGGGNEQFF. The CDR3 DNA sequence: TGTGCCAGCAGCCCCGGGGGAGGCAATGAGCAGTTCTTC. This sequence joins TRBV7-7 and TRBJ2-7; a possible D gene is TRBD2 (6 bases). The DNA matches TRBJ2-1 better at its end, which makes the J call doubtful. The germline V gene encodes CDR1 SSHAT and CDR2 FNYEAQ (reference sequence). The CDR3 spans 13 residues.